The 16 T cell receptor beta chains listed next were all sequenced from one sample in a study of T-cell reconstitution after alpha-beta-depleted transplantation in children. Preparation of the TCRbeta library was carried out with unique molecular identifiers. Each CDR3 protein gets one entry after TCRdb re-called the PCR reads with MiXCR. The table lists about 500,000 distinct CDR3 sequences, roughly 33% of them singletons. The sequencing here drew on PBMCs from the stem cell graft donor, taken from the stem cell graft. These receptor sequences come from a human donor who donated a stem cell graft to a child with aplastic anemia.

Only a few counts were recorded for this clonotype. The chain employs TRBV9 and TRBJ2-7; 10 bases map to TRBD2. Germline V gene data show CDR1 as SGDLS and CDR2 as YYNGEE. Germline trimming cut 0 bases from V and 3 bases from J; bases unmatched to any gene: 3. This CDR3 has 15 amino acids. CDR3 in amino acids: CASSVGTSGLYEQYF. The CDR3 DNA sequence: TGTGCCAGCAGCGTAGGGACTAGCGGACTCTACGAGCAGTACTTC.

The chain combines TRBV6-2 or TRBV6-3 with TRBJ2-7; TRBD1 is a possible D gene (6 bases). V was shortened by 5 bases and J by 0 bases, with 14 bases between the two germline ends. Germline-derived CDR1 and CDR2 are MNHEY and SVGEGT. The CDR3 sequence is 15 residues long. The CDR3 DNA reads TGTGCCAGCAGTACCGGACAGTCTTTCTCCTACGAGCAGTACTTC. It is translated as CASSTGQSFSYEQYF.

This clonotype was seen only a few times. The chain has TRBV5-1 and TRBJ1-5, with D perhaps TRBD1 (5 bases). V was shortened by 5 bases and J by 4 bases, with 16 bases between the two germline ends. The CDR3 length is 15 residues. Per the germline V gene, CDR1 is SGHRS and CDR2 is YFSETQ. This chain's CDR3 is CASSPGTEINQPQHF. As DNA, the CDR3 is TGCGCCAGCAGTCCCGGGACGGAAATTAATCAGCCCCAGCATTTT.

At least ten counts were recorded for this clonotype. The chain is built from TRBV7-9 and TRBJ2-5; D is perhaps TRBD2 (6 bases). This CDR3 is built from 13 residues. Per germline, CDR1 SEHNR and CDR2 FQNEAQ (reference sequence). V gave up 1 base and J gave up 4 bases, with 7 bases separating them. The CDR3 bases are TGTGCCAGCAGCTTAGGAGCGGGAGAGACCCAGTACTTC. As protein: CASSLGAGETQYF.

The rearrangement links TRBV11-1 to TRBJ2-1, with 10 bases that match TRBD2. The J segment lost 5 bases and the V segment lost 4 bases, leaving 23 bases of the junction unmatched. The CDR3 sequence is 21 residues long. Germline assignment: CDR1 SGHAT and CDR2 FQDESV (reference sequence). Written as DNA, the CDR3 is TGTGCCAGCAGCTGGGGAGGTGCTAGCGGGAGCCGAAACTGGGGAAACAATGAGCAGTTCTTC. This gives the protein CASSWGGASGSRNWGNNEQFF.

This clonotype appeared a few times. The chain combines TRBV5-1 with TRBJ2-3; 7 bases fit TRBD2. This CDR3 has 15 amino acids. CDR1 SGHRS and CDR2 YFSETQ come from the germline V gene. The V gene end was trimmed by 4 bases and the J gene end by 6 bases; junction bases not matched to a gene: 11. CDR3 region: CASSQAWGGRDTQYF. The CDR3 coding sequence is TGCGCCAGCAGCCAAGCCTGGGGAGGGCGGGATACGCAGTATTTT.

J is TRBJ2-3 and V is TRBV5-4; D might be TRBD1 or TRBD2, each matching 5 bases. The CDR3 length is 14 residues. Trimming pared 0 bases from V and 7 bases from J, leaving 12 bases between. CDR1 SGHNT and CDR2 YYREEE come from the germline V gene (reference sequence). CDR3 nucleotides: TGTGCCAGCAGCTTGGAGGGGACCTACCATACGCAGTATTTT. Translated, it gives CASSLEGTYHTQYF.

The chain uses TRBV29-1 and TRBJ2-1; TRBD1 matches at 7 bases. The ends lost 6 bases at V and 4 bases at J; junction bases unmatched: 12. The CDR3 is 15 amino acids. Germline V gene lookup returns CDR1 SQVTM and CDR2 ANQGSEA. CDR3 DNA: TGCAGCGTCCATACTTTCAGGGGGTCATACAATGAGCAGTTCTTC. Translation gives CSVHTFRGSYNEQFF.

The V and J genes are TRBV5-1 and TRBJ2-2; the D is unclear. CDR1 is SGHRS, CDR2 YFSETQ, per germline. CDR3 length equals 15 residues. V was cut by 2 bases and J by 1 base, with 9 bases left in between. CDR3 region: CASSFDGMNTGELFF. The CDR3, as DNA: TGCGCCAGCAGCTTTGACGGAATGAACACCGGGGAGCTGTTTTTT.

A few counts support this clonotype. The gene calls are TRBV6-2 or TRBV6-3 and TRBJ1-1; 9 nucleotides match TRBD1. J lost 11 bases, V lost 6 bases, and 10 bases had no gene match. Germline values: CDR1 MNHEY, CDR2 SVGEGT. CDR3 length: 13 residues. The CDR3, as DNA: TGTGCCAGCAGCCACCGGACAGGGGTTGTCGCTTTCTTT. The encoded protein is CASSHRTGVVAFF.

The V and J genes are TRBV7-6 and TRBJ1-1; D not certain. V lost 2 bases to trimming and J lost 0 bases, with 10 bases between them. Per the germline V gene, CDR1 is SGHVS and CDR2 is FNYEAQ. The CDR3 consists of 15 residues. CDR3 sequence (DNA): TGTGCCAGCAGCTTACCCCCAGACATGAACACTGAAGCTTTCTTT. Translating gives CASSLPPDMNTEAFF.

The genes are TRBV27 and TRBJ2-3, with 8 bases identical to TRBD2. CDR1 is MNHEY, CDR2 SMNVEV, per germline (reference sequence). Trimming cost V 4 bases and J 6 bases; bases outside gene matches: 21. This CDR3 spans 19 amino acids. In DNA, the CDR3 is TGTGCCAGCAGTTCTCTTGTTTGGTCGTTAGCGGGAAACAGGGATACGCAGTATTTT. Translating it yields CASSSLVWSLAGNRDTQYF.

This rearrangement joins TRBV3-1 to TRBJ1-1; possibly TRBD1 for D (5 bases). Germline V gene lookup returns CDR1 LGHDT and CDR2 YNNKEL (reference sequence). CDR3 length: 17 residues. V gave up 4 bases and J gave up 1 base, with 19 bases separating them. CDR3: CASSPEFRGRQNTEAFF. The CDR3 nucleotides read TGTGCCAGCAGCCCCGAGTTTCGGGGACGCCAGAACACTGAAGCTTTCTTT.

The J gene is TRBJ2-7, the V gene TRBV15; D is uncertain. CDR1 is LNHNV and CDR2 is YYDKDF in the germline V gene (reference sequence). V was shortened by 1 base and J by 4 bases, with 14 bases between the two germline ends. CDR3 size: 15 residues. The CDR3 loop reads CATSRGILGSYEQYF. The CDR3 DNA sequence: TGTGCCACCAGCAGAGGCATTCTGGGAAGTTACGAGCAGTACTTC.

This clonotype appeared a few times. The genes are TRBV20-1 and TRBJ1-1; 7 bases agree with TRBD1. Germline V lookup: CDR1 DFQATT, CDR2 SNEGSKA (reference sequence). There are 13 residues in the CDR3. The V and J ends lost 6 bases and 5 bases, in that order; junction bases with no gene match: 9. CDR3 amino acids: CSAGRQGGTEAFF. The CDR3 region has the DNA TGCAGTGCCGGACGACAGGGAGGGACTGAAGCTTTCTTT.

This rearrangement joins TRBV7-2 to TRBJ1-6; no reliable D call. CDR3 length: 17 residues. Germline loops: CDR1 SGHTA, CDR2 FQGNSA. V lost 1 base, J lost 0 bases, and 10 bases lay in between. The CDR3 DNA reads TGTGCCAGCAGCTTAGGGGGATGGAGCTCCTATAATTCACCCCTCCACTTT. Amino acids: CASSLGGWSSYNSPLHF.